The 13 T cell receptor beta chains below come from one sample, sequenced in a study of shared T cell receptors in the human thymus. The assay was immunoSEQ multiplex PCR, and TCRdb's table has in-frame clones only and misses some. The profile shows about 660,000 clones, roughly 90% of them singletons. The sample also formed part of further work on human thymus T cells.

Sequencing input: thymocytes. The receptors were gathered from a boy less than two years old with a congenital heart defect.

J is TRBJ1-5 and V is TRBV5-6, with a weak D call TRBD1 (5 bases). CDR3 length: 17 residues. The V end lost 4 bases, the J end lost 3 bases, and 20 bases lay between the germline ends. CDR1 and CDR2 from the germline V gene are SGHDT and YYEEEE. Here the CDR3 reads CASSATDKGRDNQPQHF. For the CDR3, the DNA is TGTGCCAGCAGCGCTACGGACAAGGGGCGTGACAATCAGCCCCAGCATTTT.

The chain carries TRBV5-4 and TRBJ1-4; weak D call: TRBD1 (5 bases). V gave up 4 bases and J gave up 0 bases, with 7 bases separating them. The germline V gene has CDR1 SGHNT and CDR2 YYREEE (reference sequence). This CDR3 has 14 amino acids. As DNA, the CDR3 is TGTGCCAGCAGCGGGGGGACAACTAATGAAAAACTGTTTTTT. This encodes CASSGGTTNEKLFF.

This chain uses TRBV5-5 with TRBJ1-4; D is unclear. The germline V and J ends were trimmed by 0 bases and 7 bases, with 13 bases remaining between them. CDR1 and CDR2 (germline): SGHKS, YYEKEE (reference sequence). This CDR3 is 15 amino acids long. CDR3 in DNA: TGTGCCAGCAGCTTGGGCCGGGGATGGAGTGAAAAACTGTTTTTT. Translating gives CASSLGRGWSEKLFF. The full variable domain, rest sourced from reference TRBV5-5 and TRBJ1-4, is DAGVTQSPTHLIKTRGQQVTLRCSPISGHKSVSWYQQVLGQGPQFIFQYYEKEERGRGNFPDRFSARQFPNYSSELNVNALLLGDSALYLCASSLGRGWSEKLFFGSGTQLSVL.

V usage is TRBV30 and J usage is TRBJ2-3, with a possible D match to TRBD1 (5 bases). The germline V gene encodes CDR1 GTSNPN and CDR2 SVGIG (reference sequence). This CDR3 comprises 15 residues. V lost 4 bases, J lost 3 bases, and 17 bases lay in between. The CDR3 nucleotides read TGTGCCTGGAATGGAGCCGACAAGGGGACAGATACGCAGTATTTT. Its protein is CAWNGADKGTDTQYF.

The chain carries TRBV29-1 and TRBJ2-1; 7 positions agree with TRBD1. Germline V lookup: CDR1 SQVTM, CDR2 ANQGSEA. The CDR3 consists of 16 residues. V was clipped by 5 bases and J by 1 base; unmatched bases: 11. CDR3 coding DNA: TGCAGCGTTAACACCGGGACAGCTAATTCCTACAATGAGCAGTTCTTC. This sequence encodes CSVNTGTANSYNEQFF.

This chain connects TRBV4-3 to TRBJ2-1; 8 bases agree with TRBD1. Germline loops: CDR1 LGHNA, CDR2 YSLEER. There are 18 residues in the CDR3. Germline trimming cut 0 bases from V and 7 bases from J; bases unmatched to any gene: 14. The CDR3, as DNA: TGCGCCAGCAGCCAAGAAGACTCTAAGGACAGGGCCTGGAATGAGCAGTTCTTC. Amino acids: CASSQEDSKDRAWNEQFF.

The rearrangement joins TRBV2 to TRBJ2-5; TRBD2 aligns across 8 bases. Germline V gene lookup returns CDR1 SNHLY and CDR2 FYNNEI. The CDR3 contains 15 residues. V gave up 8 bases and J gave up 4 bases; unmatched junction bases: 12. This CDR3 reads CASERGTRDRETQYF. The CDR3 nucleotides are TGTGCCAGCGAAAGAGGGACTAGAGATAGAGAGACCCAGTACTTC.

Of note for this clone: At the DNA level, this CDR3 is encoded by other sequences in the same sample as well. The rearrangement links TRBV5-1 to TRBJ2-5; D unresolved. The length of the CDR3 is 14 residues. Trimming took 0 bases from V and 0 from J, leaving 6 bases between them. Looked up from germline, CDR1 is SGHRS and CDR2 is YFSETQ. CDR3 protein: CASSLDRDQETQYF. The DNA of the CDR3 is TGCGCCAGCAGCTTGGACCGAGACCAAGAGACCCAGTACTTC.

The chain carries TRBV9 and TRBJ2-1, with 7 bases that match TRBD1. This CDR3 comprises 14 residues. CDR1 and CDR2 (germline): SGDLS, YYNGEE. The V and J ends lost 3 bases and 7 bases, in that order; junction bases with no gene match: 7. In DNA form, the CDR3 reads TGTGCCAGCAGCGCCAGGGGGAGTGGTAATGAGCAGTTCTTC. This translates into CASSARGSGNEQFF.

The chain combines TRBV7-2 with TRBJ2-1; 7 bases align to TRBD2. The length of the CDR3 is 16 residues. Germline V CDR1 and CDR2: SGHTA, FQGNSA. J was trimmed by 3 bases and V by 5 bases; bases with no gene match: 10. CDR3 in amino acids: CASSTKGLAVYNEQFF. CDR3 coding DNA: TGTGCCAGCAGCACCAAGGGGCTAGCGGTCTACAATGAGCAGTTCTTC.

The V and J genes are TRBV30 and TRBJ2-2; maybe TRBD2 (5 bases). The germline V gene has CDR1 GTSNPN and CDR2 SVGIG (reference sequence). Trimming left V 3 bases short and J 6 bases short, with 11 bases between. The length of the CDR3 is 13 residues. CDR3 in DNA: TGTGCCTGGAGGATAGCGCCTGCCGGGGAGCTGTTTTTT. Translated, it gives CAWRIAPAGELFF.

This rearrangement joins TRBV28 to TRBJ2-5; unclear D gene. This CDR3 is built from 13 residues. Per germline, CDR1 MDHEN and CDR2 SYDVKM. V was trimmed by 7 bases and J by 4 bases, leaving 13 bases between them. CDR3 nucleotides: TGTGCCAGCACCGAGATAGTTCGAGAGACCCAGTACTTC. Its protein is CASTEIVRETQYF.

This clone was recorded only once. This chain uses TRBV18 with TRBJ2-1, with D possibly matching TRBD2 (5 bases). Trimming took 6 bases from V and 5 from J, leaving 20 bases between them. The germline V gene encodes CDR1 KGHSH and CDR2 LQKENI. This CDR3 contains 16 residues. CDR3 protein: CASSPGRGSTNNEQFF. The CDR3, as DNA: TGTGCCAGCTCCCCGGGTCGAGGGAGTACTAACAATGAGCAGTTCTTC. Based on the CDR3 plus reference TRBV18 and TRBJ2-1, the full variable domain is NAGVMQNPRHLVRRRGQEARLRCSPMKGHSHVYWYRQLPEEGLKFMVYLQKENIIDESGMPKERFSAEFPKEGPSILRIQQVVRGDSAAYFCASSPGRGSTNNEQFFGPGTRLTVL.